Listed below are T cell receptor beta chains from one sample, sequenced in a study of OX40 agonist ivuxolimab in advanced cancers. TCRdb's copy holds only in-frame clones and misses some; the assay was immunoSEQ multiplex PCR. The sample consists of about 48,000 clones, about four fifths of them appearing once. This specimen consisted of CD4+ or CD8+ T cells sorted from blood, obtained in a trial of the OX40 agonist ivuxolimab. These receptors were taken from an adult with an advanced solid tumor such as melanoma, head and neck, liver or kidney cancer. CDR3s include the opening cysteine and the closing phenylalanine or tryptophan. A D gene is named only where the DNA matches it firmly. A clone size is listed for some rows: how often the clone was seen (once, few, many), or a class if it is expanded.

>TRBV10-3|NA|TRBJ1-1|NA
TGTGCCATCAGTGTCAGGGGTACTATAGGGAACACTGAAGCTTTCTTT
CAISVRGTIGNTEAFF
>TRBV6-5|TRBD2|TRBJ2-4|NA
TGTGCCAGCAGTTCCCTAGCGGGGGTCGCCATTCAGTACTTC
CASSSLAGVAIQYF
>TRBV20-1|NA|TRBJ2-3|NA
TGCAGTGGCGGGGGCACAGATACGCAGTATTTT
CSGGGTDTQYF
>TRBV9|NA|TRBJ1-1|NA
TGTGCCAGCAGCGTCCAGGGTGGTGGGAACACTGAAGCTTTCTTT
CASSVQGGGNTEAFF
>TRBV9|NA|TRBJ2-3|NA
TGTGCCAGCAGCGTAGTGGCGGGCCGGGCAGATACGCAGTATTTT
CASSVVAGRADTQYF
>TRBV7-7|NA|TRBJ2-6|NA
TGTGCTAGCAGCCCTCCTAGCGCGAGCGGGGCCAACGTCCTGACTTTC
CASSPPSASGANVLTF
>TRBV2|NA|TRBJ1-6|NA
TGTGCCAGCAGTGAATTAAACCCCACAGGGAGTTCACCCCTCCACTTT
CASSELNPTGSSPLHF
>TRBV30|NA|TRBJ1-6|NA
TGTGCCACGGAAGGGCTTCAGGGTTCACCCCTCCACTTT
CATEGLQGSPLHF
>TRBV7-9|TRBD2|TRBJ2-2|NA
TGTGCCAGCAGCGTCCAGCGGGGGGGCCCCGGGGAGCTGTTTTTT
CASSVQRGGPGELFF
>TRBV7-8|NA|TRBJ2-1|NA
TGTGCCAGCAGCTTAGAGATAGCTTTTCCATACAATGAGCAGTTCTTC
CASSLEIAFPYNEQFF
>TRBV19|NA|TRBJ2-5|NA
TGTGCCAGTAGTATAGAGGACGCCCAGTACTTC
CASSIEDAQYF
>TRBV6-1|NA|TRBJ1-6|few
TGTGCCAGCAGTCACAGGGAGTTGGATTCACCCCTCCACTTT
CASSHRELDSPLHF
>TRBV7-2|TRBD2|TRBJ2-5|NA
TGTGCCAGCACCGAAAATAGCGGGGGGGCGGAGGAGACCCAGTACTTC
CASTENSGGAEETQYF
>TRBV7-2|TRBD2|TRBJ2-3|NA
TGTGCCAGCAGCCCTAGCGGGGGGCAGGACCGGGGTCGGCATTTT
CASSPSGGQDRGRHF